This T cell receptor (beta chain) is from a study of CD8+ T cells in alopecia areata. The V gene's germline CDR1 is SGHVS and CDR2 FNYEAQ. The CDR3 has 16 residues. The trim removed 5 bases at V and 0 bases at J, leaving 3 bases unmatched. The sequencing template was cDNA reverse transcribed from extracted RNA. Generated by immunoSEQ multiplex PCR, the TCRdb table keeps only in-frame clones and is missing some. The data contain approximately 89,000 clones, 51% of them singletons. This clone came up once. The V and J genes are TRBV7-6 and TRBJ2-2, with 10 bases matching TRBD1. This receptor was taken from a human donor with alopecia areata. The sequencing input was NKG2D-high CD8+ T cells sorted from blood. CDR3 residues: CASSVGTGANTGELFF. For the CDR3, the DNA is TGTGCCAGCAGCGTAGGGACAGGGGCGAACACCGGGGAGCTGTTTTTT.